This T cell receptor beta chain was captured in a study of cytomegalovirus exposure and HLA in healthy donors. This PCR relied on a set of 60 Vbeta primers and 13 Jbeta primers. The method was immunoSEQ multiplex PCR; TCRdb's version includes in-frame clones alone and lacks a portion of them. The data contain over 130,000 clones, over 75% of them singletons. The sequenced sample was PBMCs. The sequence was collected from a female donor in good health and CMV-seronegative.

This CDR3 is CASSLMGGHEQYF. CDR3 DNA: TGTGCCAGCAGCTTAATGGGGGGACACGAGCAGTACTTC. The chain recombines TRBV7-9 with TRBJ2-7; D is perhaps TRBD2 (6 bases). The CDR3 extends over 13 amino acids. Germline V lookup: CDR1 SEHNR, CDR2 FQNEAQ (reference sequence). V was cut by 2 bases and J by 5 bases, with 10 bases left in between.